This T cell receptor (beta chain) was captured in a study of control samples from healthy donors and cancer patients. V was trimmed by 4 bases and J by 9 bases, leaving 6 bases between them. The CDR3 sequence is 11 residues long. CDR1 is MDHEN, CDR2 SYDVKM, per germline. Libraries were prepared by immunoSEQ multiplex PCR; TCRdb keeps only in-frame clonotypes and omits some of them. The data contain some 28,000 clones, roughly 85% of them singletons. Sequenced input: PBMCs. The rearrangement links TRBV28 to TRBJ2-2; D is unclear. This clonotype originated in a man in his sixties with head and neck cancer. CDR3 in DNA: TGTGCCAGCAGTTCCACTTGGGAGCTGTTTTTT. Protein: CASSSTWELFF.